These 7 T cell receptor beta chains share one sample of origin, sequenced in a study of T cell repertoires in cytomegalovirus infection. TCRdb independently ran MiXCR on the reads; one entry per CDR3 protein. The table shows around 710,000 distinct CDR3 sequences, with approximately 32% occurring only once. Their antigens are not known. The sequences come from cultured CD8+ T cells from PBMCs, collected from culture after CMV antigen stimulation. The receptor set was obtained from a human donor in good health (CMV status not recorded). Some clones in this sample may be carry-over from other donors' samples.

This sequence joins TRBV19 and TRBJ1-6; the match to TRBD1 covers 8 bases. The length of the CDR3 is 14 residues. V dropped 9 bases and J dropped 7; count of bases not matched to a gene: 8. The V gene's germline CDR1 is LNHDA and CDR2 SQIVND (reference sequence). CDR3 DNA: TGTGCCAGCTCGGGAAGGGACAGGAATTCACCCCTCCACTTT. As protein: CASSGRDRNSPLHF.

This clonotype was recorded a few times. The chain joins TRBV4-1 to TRBJ2-7; D is unresolved. Germline CDR1 MGHRA, CDR2 YSYEKL. The CDR3 is 11 residues long. The V and J ends lost 1 base and 9 bases respectively, with 7 bases between them. The CDR3 region is CASSQGDGQYF. CDR3 bases: TGCGCCAGCAGCCAAGGAGACGGGCAGTACTTC.

This clonotype turned up a few times. At one end the junction does not follow the germline gene, possibly because of a read error. V is TRBV4-1 and J is TRBJ2-3, with D uncertain. This CDR3 region has 15 residues. Germline CDR1 MGHRA, CDR2 YSYEKL. The CDR3 DNA sequence: TGTGCCAGCAGCCAAGCCCCACGGGTCACAGATACGCAGTATTTT. This codes for CASSQAPRVTDTQYF.

This clonotype was detected ten times or more. The chain has TRBV20-1 and TRBJ2-3; 9 bases agree with TRBD1. This CDR3 is 17 amino acids long. The V gene end was trimmed by 6 bases and the J gene end by 3 bases; junction bases not matched to a gene: 16. The germline V gene encodes CDR1 DFQATT and CDR2 SNEGSKA (reference sequence). The CDR3 protein is CSAPTGGARYSTDTQYF. The CDR3 region has the DNA TGCAGTGCGCCCACAGGGGGCGCGAGGTACTCTACAGATACGCAGTATTTT.

This clonotype has a handful of counts. This chain joins TRBV12-3 or TRBV12-4 and TRBJ2-1; D unresolved. Trimming cost V 4 bases and J 4 bases, with 11 bases left between them. The CDR3 extends over 14 amino acids. This CDR3 reads CASSSSPTYNEQFF. The CDR3 DNA reads as TGTGCCAGCAGTTCCTCCCCTACGTACAATGAGCAGTTCTTC.

Here the CDR3 reads CASSYSPGPYEAFF. Here the CDR3 DNA reads TGTGCCAGCAGTTACTCCCCGGGACCCTATGAAGCTTTCTTT. The V call is TRBV6-5, the J call TRBJ1-1; D possibly corresponds to TRBD1 (5 bases). Deletions cut 0 bases from V and 7 bases from J, with 12 bases between. In germline, CDR1 is MNHEY, CDR2 SVGAGI. This CDR3 has 14 residues.

Ten or more counts support this clonotype. V and J are TRBV7-8 and TRBJ1-2, with a tentative D call TRBD1 (5 bases). V dropped 5 bases and J dropped 1 base, with 14 bases sitting between them. The CDR3 totals 15 residues. Germline lookup yields CDR1 SGHVS and CDR2 FQNEAQ. This CDR3 is CASSPLRGVNYGYTF. CDR3 sequence (DNA): TGTGCCAGCAGCCCCTTAAGGGGCGTTAACTATGGCTACACCTTC. Filled out from reference TRBV7-8 and TRBJ1-2, the complete variable domain reads GAGVSQSPRYKVAKRGQDVALRCDPISGHVSLFWYQQALGQGPEFLTYFQNEAQLDKSGLPSDRFFAERPEGSVSTLKIQRTQQEDSAVYLCASSPLRGVNYGYTFGSGTRLTVV.